This T cell receptor (beta chain) appears in the sequencing data of a study of blood T cell repertoires in COVID-19. Study context: The United States, Italy and Spain were the sources of the acute and convalescent COVID-19 samples. T cells, B-cell-depleted T cells, or PBMCs provided the cDNA or gDNA that served as material.

Followed over time, Seattle patients had been enrolled while infection was active. Per the study methods: The assay estimated nucleated cells by amplifying reference gene primers. TCRdb's copy holds only in-frame clones and misses some; the assay was immunoSEQ multiplex PCR. V and J calls and clone size follow that table, whereas D and trimming were derived from the DNA. The data show 300,000 to 400,000 clones, approximately 86% seen once. CDR1 and CDR2 from the germline V gene are SGHRS and YFSETQ. This CDR3 has 17 amino acids. V was pared by 4 bases and J by 2 bases, with 18 bases between. The chain couples TRBV5-1 to TRBJ2-2; D might be TRBD2 (5 bases). The TCR originated in a woman in her sixties with COVID-19, enrolled during active disease. Specimen: peripheral blood. CDR3 in DNA: TGCGCCAGCAGCCCGCGGACCCTAGCCCTAAACACCGGGGAGCTGTTTTTT. Protein product: CASSPRTLALNTGELFF.